The sequence of this T cell receptor (beta chain) was determined in a study of blood T cell repertoires in COVID-19. Using immunoSEQ multiplex PCR, the repertoire was profiled, and TCRdb retains in-frame clones only, with some absent. The data hold 140,000 to 150,000 clones, with 88% observed a single time. Per the germline V gene, CDR1 is SGDLS and CDR2 is YYNGEE. The CDR3 is made up of 16 amino acids. Germline trimming cut 0 bases from V and 2 bases from J; bases unmatched to any gene: 8. The chain joins TRBV9 to TRBJ2-7; TRBD2 aligns across 7 bases. The material sequenced was peripheral blood. The sequence derives from a woman aged 45-60 years with acute or convalescent COVID-19. The CDR3 nucleotides are TGTGCCAGCAGCGTAGGACCCAGCGGGGCTACCTACGAGCAGTACTTC. Residues: CASSVGPSGATYEQYF. The full variable domain, with the rest looked up from reference TRBV9 and TRBJ2-7, is DSGVTQTPKHLITATGQRVTLRCSPRSGDLSVYWYQQSLDQGLQFLIQYYNGEERAKGNILERFSAQQFPDLHSELNLSSLELGDSALYFCASSVGPSGATYEQYFGPGTRLTVT.